The rows below give T cell receptor beta chains drawn from one sample of a study of T-cell memory formation after mild COVID-19. Using its own MiXCR run on the 5' RACE reads, TCRdb lists one record per CDR3 protein. The sample contains around 140,000 distinct CDR3 sequences, about 19% of which appear only once. Sequencing was carried out using PBMCs or a T cell subset sorted from them (not recorded which). These receptor sequences come from an adult woman who had mild COVID-19 (a few samples of this study predate the infection). Cell type and time point are not known. Both conserved end residues are part of each CDR3. The order of the fields is D gene, clone size, J gene, V gene, CDR3 protein. D genes are given only for firm matches. The size field is filled for only some rows; it gives once, few, many or a size class.

d_gene: NA; abundance: many; j_gene: TRBJ1-5; v_gene: TRBV5-5; CDR3aa: CASSFGSNQPQHF
d_gene: NA; abundance: NA; j_gene: TRBJ1-1; v_gene: TRBV7-2; CDR3aa: CASSLTAGVNTEAFF
d_gene: NA; abundance: NA; j_gene: TRBJ1-1; v_gene: TRBV5-1; CDR3aa: CASSLTGLMNTEAFF
d_gene: NA; abundance: many; j_gene: TRBJ2-1; v_gene: TRBV11-2; CDR3aa: CASSLDRHNEQFF
d_gene: NA; abundance: NA; j_gene: TRBJ2-7; v_gene: TRBV30; CDR3aa: CAWGPPSYEQYF
d_gene: TRBD1; abundance: NA; j_gene: TRBJ2-1; v_gene: TRBV24-1; CDR3aa: CATSDLGQGNSNEQFF
d_gene: NA; abundance: NA; j_gene: TRBJ1-1; v_gene: TRBV6-2/TRBV6-3; CDR3aa: CASSLTGRVTLTAEAFF
d_gene: NA; abundance: NA; j_gene: TRBJ2-3; v_gene: TRBV11-3; CDR3aa: CASNFRGIATDTQYF
d_gene: NA; abundance: NA; j_gene: TRBJ2-4; v_gene: TRBV4-3; CDR3aa: CASSQYSSPGAKNIQYF
d_gene: TRBD2; abundance: few; j_gene: TRBJ2-5; v_gene: TRBV24-1; CDR3aa: CATSDSLLAEKETQYF
d_gene: NA; abundance: many; j_gene: TRBJ2-5; v_gene: TRBV6-2/TRBV6-3; CDR3aa: CASSYSFSETQYF